These 12 T cell receptor beta chains originate from one sample sequenced in a study of blood T cell repertoires in COVID-19. TCRdb's table, derived via immunoSEQ multiplex PCR, lists solely in-frame clones and lacks some. The sample carries some 400,000 clones, 90% to 95% recorded once. The source material was PBMCs or T cells enriched from blood (not recorded which). Every receptor here comes from a woman aged 40 to 50 who had been exposed to COVID-19.

V gene TRBV6-1 combines with J gene TRBJ2-7; 7 bases fit TRBD1. V dropped 4 bases and J dropped 1; count of bases not matched to a gene: 10. CDR3 length: 16 residues. Germline V CDR1 and CDR2: MNHNS, SASEGT. CDR3 amino acids: CASSAGEGAPSYEQYF. Written as DNA, the CDR3 is TGTGCCAGCAGTGCTGGCGAGGGGGCGCCATCCTACGAGCAGTACTTC.

The chain uses TRBV5-6 and TRBJ2-7, with 9 bases lining up with TRBD1. The length of the CDR3 is 15 residues. V trimming: 4 bases; J trimming: 3 bases; junction bases outside the gene matches: 8. Germline assignment: CDR1 SGHDT and CDR2 YYEEEE. In DNA form, the CDR3 reads TGTGCCAGCAGCCCCCCGGGACAGGGTAGCTACGAGCAGTACTTC. Its translation is CASSPPGQGSYEQYF.

The V gene is TRBV15, the J gene TRBJ1-1, with D possibly matching TRBD1 (5 bases). CDR1 and CDR2 from the germline V gene are LNHNV and YYDKDF (reference sequence). Between the trimmed V and J ends, which lost 0 bases and 10 bases, there was a span of 18 bases. This CDR3 spans 15 amino acids. The CDR3, as DNA: TGTGCCACCAGCAGAGATCGGGGGTTACTTCAAGGAGCTTTCTTT. The encoded protein is CATSRDRGLLQGAFF. The whole variable domain, filled in from reference TRBV15 and TRBJ1-1, reads DAMVIQNPRYQVTQFGKPVTLSCSQTLNHNVMYWYQQKSSQAPKLLFHYYDKDFNNEADTPDNFQSRRPNTSFCFLDIRSPGLGDTAMYLCATSRDRGLLQGAFFGQGTRLTVV.

This rearrangement joins TRBV4-1 to TRBJ1-1; unclear D gene. This CDR3 contains 14 residues. CDR1 and CDR2 from the germline V gene are MGHRA and YSYEKL. Trimming cost V 4 bases and J 0 bases, with 9 bases left between them. The CDR3 sequence: CASSPGDLNTEAFF. DNA for the CDR3: TGCGCCAGCAGCCCCGGAGACCTGAACACTGAAGCTTTCTTT.

J is TRBJ1-2 and V is TRBV10-1; 7 nucleotides agree with TRBD1. With V trimmed by 0 bases and J by 7 bases, 11 bases remained unmatched. The CDR3 is made up of 16 amino acids. Germline V gives CDR1 WNHNN, CDR2 SYGVQD (reference sequence). The CDR3 here is CASSESTGTRRGGYTF. CDR3 sequence (DNA): TGCGCCAGCAGTGAGTCGACAGGGACTAGGAGGGGTGGCTACACCTTC.

This clone was counted a single time. The V and J genes are TRBV11-3 and TRBJ2-5, with 8 positions matching TRBD2. This CDR3 contains 14 residues. With V trimmed by 5 bases and J by 5 bases, 7 bases remained unmatched. Germline CDR1 and CDR2: SGHNT and YENEEA. The CDR3, as DNA: TGTGCCAGCAGCCCGGGGGGGGGTTTGGAGACCCAGTACTTC. Its protein product is CASSPGGGLETQYF.

The chain is built from TRBV5-1 and TRBJ2-1; a possible D gene is TRBD2 (5 bases). This CDR3 contains 14 residues. The V end was cut by 2 bases, the J end by 6 bases, with 12 bases between. Germline V CDR1 and CDR2: SGHRS, YFSETQ. CDR3 protein: CASSFGIRGNEQFF. The CDR3 DNA follows: TGCGCCAGCAGCTTCGGCATCCGGGGCAATGAGCAGTTCTTC.

The chain carries TRBV9 and TRBJ1-3, with 7 bases lining up with TRBD1. The CDR3 is 17 residues long. V dropped 4 bases and J dropped 0; count of bases not matched to a gene: 10. The germline gives CDR1 SGDLS, CDR2 YYNGEE. CDR3 in amino acids: CASSPRQGKSSGNTIYF. CDR3 in DNA: TGTGCCAGCAGCCCCAGACAGGGCAAAAGCTCTGGAAACACCATATATTTT.

On this clone: Other DNA sequences in this specimen translate into the identical CDR3. The chain combines TRBV7-9 with TRBJ1-2; D unclear. V was pared by 5 bases and J by 4 bases, with 11 bases between. The germline V gene encodes CDR1 SEHNR and CDR2 FQNEAQ (reference sequence). The CDR3 has 13 residues. The DNA of the CDR3 is TGTGCCAGCAGCGCAGGAGGCCTCTATGGCTACACCTTC. Translation: CASSAGGLYGYTF.

The rearrangement links TRBV4-3 to TRBJ2-5; 9 bases match TRBD1. Looked up from germline, CDR1 is LGHNA and CDR2 is YSLEER. The CDR3 consists of 15 residues. J lost 7 bases, V lost 0 bases, and 6 bases had no gene match. In DNA form, the CDR3 reads TGCGCCAGCAGCCAAGATCTCGGACAGGGGTTGACCCAGTACTTC. It codes for CASSQDLGQGLTQYF.

This sequence joins TRBV7-3 and TRBJ1-1; D uncertain. Between the trimmed V and J ends, which lost 2 bases and 0 bases, there was a span of 4 bases. Germline V gene lookup returns CDR1 SGHTA and CDR2 FQGTGA. This CDR3 contains 13 residues. The CDR3 region has the DNA TGTGCCAGCAGCTTAGCGATGAACACTGAAGCTTTCTTT. It is translated as CASSLAMNTEAFF.

This clone was found a few times. The CDR3 is CASSVGGQINEKLFF. As DNA, the CDR3 is TGTGCCAGCAGCGTAGGGGGACAGATTAATGAAAAACTGTTTTTT. The chain employs TRBV11-3 and TRBJ1-4; 7 bases agree with TRBD1. There are 15 residues in the CDR3. After removal of 5 bases from V and 4 bases from J, the junction contained 7 bases not matched to a gene. Germline loops: CDR1 SGHNT, CDR2 YENEEA.